This TCR beta chain was retrieved from a study of tumor and adjacent non-tumor tissue in lung cancer. Study conclusions and caveats: Shorter survival was associated with higher TCR diversity in tumors.

Three rounds of nested PCR, following a modified ARM-PCR protocol, produced the TCRbeta library. TCRdb called the multiplex PCR reads again in MiXCR, with one record for every CDR3 protein. The data show almost 75,000 distinct CDR3 sequences, about two thirds seen once. CDR3 length equals 16 residues. CDR1 is SGHDN, CDR2 FVKESK, per germline. The template was RNA from unsorted bulk tissue. The normal lung tissue was taken more than 3 cm from the tumor edge. A remark on this clonotype: Its antigen is not identified. Just one base apart from a much larger clone, this may be a read error.

The clonotype originates from a woman between 50 and 59 years old with non-small cell lung cancer. The chain joins TRBV14 to TRBJ2-1; a possible D gene is TRBD2 (6 bases). What was sequenced was distant non-tumor lung tissue. CDR3 residues: CASSQDLGGAYIEQFF. CDR3 sequence (DNA): TGTGCCAGCAGCCAAGATTTGGGAGGAGCCTACATTGAGCAGTTCTTC.